These 32 T cell receptor beta chains originate from one sample sequenced in a study of regulatory T cells in long-lasting Graves disease. This sample's time point: newly diagnosed GD, antithyroid drugs for less than 3 months. PBMC-derived RNA was used for the TCR library. Through Arm-PCR of CDR3 regions and iRepertoire HTBI primers, TCR beta libraries were built. TCRdb called the multiplex PCR reads again in MiXCR, with one record for every CDR3 protein. The sample carries some 500,000 distinct CDR3 sequences, around 16% recorded once. These data were also reused for a study on T cells in Graves' hyperthyroidism and ophthalmopathy.

Sequenced material: peripheral blood mononuclear cells (PBMCs), taken at new diagnosis, from a patient treated with antithyroid drugs. The receptors were gathered from a woman aged 35-60 years with Graves disease.

This clonotype was seen many times. This sequence joins TRBV6-2 or TRBV6-3 and TRBJ2-7, with D perhaps TRBD1 or TRBD2 (5 bases each). CDR3 size: 15 residues. Trimming shortened V by 0 bases and J by 3 bases, and 12 bases separated the two germline ends. From germline, CDR1 is MNHEY and CDR2 SVGEGT. CDR3 nucleotides: TGTGCCAGCAGTTACTCGACGGGGACGTTCTACGAGCAGTACTTC. Translating it yields CASSYSTGTFYEQYF.

V and J are TRBV6-2 or TRBV6-3 and TRBJ2-3, with D possibly matching TRBD1 (5 bases). Trimming took 4 bases from V and 4 from J, leaving 9 bases between them. This CDR3 comprises 13 residues. Per the germline V gene, CDR1 is MNHEY and CDR2 is SVGEGT. The CDR3 region is CASSFSRADTQYF. DNA of the CDR3: TGTGCCAGCAGTTTTTCCAGGGCAGATACGCAGTATTTT.

Concerning this clonotype: This may come from a read error, since a much larger clone is one base off. V gene TRBV7-9 combines with J gene TRBJ2-7; 7 bases are shared with TRBD1. Germline V gene sequence: CDR1 SEHNR, CDR2 FQNEAQ (reference sequence). This CDR3 has 15 residues. V shed 4 bases and J 3 bases; nucleotides not matched to a gene: 9. This CDR3 is CASSYLGQSLYEQYF. CDR3 nucleotides: TGTGCCAGCAGCTATTTGGGACAGTCCCTCTACGAGCAGTACTTC.

The DNA for the CDR3 is TGTGCCAGCTCACAAAACAGGGGGCCAGGGAACGAGCAGTACTTC. Translating gives CASSQNRGPGNEQYF. The chain joins TRBV18 to TRBJ2-7; 9 nucleotides match TRBD1. CDR3 length: 15 amino acids. The J segment lost 5 bases and the V segment lost 4 bases, leaving 9 bases of the junction unmatched. CDR1 KGHSH and CDR2 LQKENI come from the germline V gene.

V is TRBV6-1 and J is TRBJ1-1; D may be TRBD1 (6 bases). Germline V gene lookup returns CDR1 MNHNS and CDR2 SASEGT. Trimming left V 6 bases short and J 2 bases short, with 16 bases between. There are 15 residues in the CDR3. DNA of the CDR3: TGTGCCAGCAGCACGCGAGGACAGCCTAACACTGAAGCTTTCTTT. Translating gives CASSTRGQPNTEAFF.

Note on this clonotype: One junction end disagrees with the germline gene, perhaps due to a read error. This chain joins TRBV5-1 and TRBJ2-2, with 7 bases aligning to TRBD2. The CDR3 length is 16 residues. Germline CDR1 is SGHRS and CDR2 is YFSETQ. As DNA, the CDR3 is TGCGCCAGCCGCTTGGGGGGGACGGCGAACACCGGGGAGCTGTTTTTT. As protein: CASRLGGTANTGELFF.

The sample holds many counts of this clonotype. The chain has TRBV20-1 and TRBJ1-1; the D gene is possibly TRBD1 (6 bases). The CDR3 is made up of 13 amino acids. Trimming shortened V by 6 bases and J by 5 bases, and 16 bases separated the two germline ends. Germline CDR1 DFQATT, CDR2 SNEGSKA (reference sequence). The CDR3 is CSAKGLGGTEAFF. The CDR3 DNA reads TGCAGTGCGAAGGGGTTAGGGGGAACTGAAGCTTTCTTT.

This clonotype occurred many times. The V gene is TRBV6-5, the J gene TRBJ1-1; D is undetermined. Germline V CDR1 and CDR2: MNHEY, SVGAGI. The CDR3 loop spans 14 amino acids. Trimming took off 3 bases at V and 0 bases at J, with 8 bases between the two ends. The CDR3 bases are TGTGCCAGCAGTTATTCTCAGGTGAACACTGAAGCTTTCTTT. Translation: CASSYSQVNTEAFF.

This clonotype was seen repeatedly, ten times or more. Written as DNA, the CDR3 is TGTGCCAGCTGGCCCCTCGACTCCTCCGCCAAGTTGGTGGCAGATACGCAGTATTTT. It codes for CASWPLDSSAKLVADTQYF. V usage is TRBV27 and J usage is TRBJ2-3; no reliable D call. The CDR3 totals 19 residues. CDR1 and CDR2 from the germline V gene are MNHEY and SMNVEV (reference sequence). V was trimmed by 8 bases and J by 4 bases, leaving 31 bases between them.

In this sample, this clonotype turned up many times. This chain uses TRBV4-1 with TRBJ2-3, with D perhaps matching TRBD2 (6 bases). The CDR3 consists of 16 residues. Per germline, CDR1 MGHRA and CDR2 YSYEKL. Trimming removed 0 bases from V and 3 bases from J, with 13 bases in between. CDR3 bases: TGCGCCAGCAGCCAAGATTGGGGGGTTAGGACAGATACGCAGTATTTT. This sequence encodes CASSQDWGVRTDTQYF.

This clonotype was detected many times. This chain links TRBV20-1 with TRBJ2-5; D may be TRBD1 or TRBD2 (5 bases each). Germline V gene sequence: CDR1 DFQATT, CDR2 SNEGSKA (reference sequence). V gave up 1 base and J gave up 5 bases, with 20 bases separating them. The CDR3 length is 16 residues. The CDR3 nucleotides are TGCAGTGCTAGAGCCCCACGGGGACGTGGGGTGGAGACCCAGTACTTC. Its protein product is CSARAPRGRGVETQYF.

The sample holds many counts of this clonotype. This chain links TRBV11-2 with TRBJ1-1; a weak D match, TRBD1 (5 bases). V dropped 4 bases and J dropped 5 bases, with 11 bases sitting between them. Germline CDR1 and CDR2: SGHAT and FQNNGV. CDR3 length equals 13 residues. CDR3 nucleotides: TGTGCCAGCAGCTGGGGGGGGGGGACTGAAGCTTTCTTT. Its protein product is CASSWGGGTEAFF.

This clonotype came up many times. The rearrangement joins TRBV12-3 or TRBV12-4 to TRBJ1-6; 8 positions match TRBD1. Germline trimming cut 4 bases from V and 7 bases from J; bases unmatched to any gene: 9. The CDR3 contains 16 residues. The CDR3 sequence: CASSWDRSSRNSPLHF. The CDR3 DNA reads as TGTGCCAGCAGTTGGGACAGGTCTTCACGCAATTCACCCCTCCACTTT.

V usage is TRBV11-2 and J usage is TRBJ2-4, with TRBD2 as a possible D gene (6 bases). This CDR3 contains 14 residues. V was shortened by 5 bases and J by 6 bases, with 14 bases between the two germline ends. In germline, CDR1 is SGHAT, CDR2 FQNNGV. CDR3: CASSHLRGRNIQYF. The DNA for the CDR3 is TGTGCCAGCAGCCACCTACGGGGGAGAAACATTCAGTACTTC.

This clonotype was observed many times. The chain links TRBV3-1 to TRBJ2-5; D is unclear. V was pared by 4 bases and J by 5 bases, with 5 bases between. Germline CDR1 LGHDT, CDR2 YNNKEL (reference sequence). CDR3 length: 11 residues. The CDR3 DNA sequence: TGTGCCAGCAGCCGATTGGAGACCCAGTACTTC. Encoded protein: CASSRLETQYF.

In this sample, this clonotype turned up many times. The rearrangement links TRBV11-2 to TRBJ2-3; 8 bases line up with TRBD2. The CDR3 has 15 residues. The trim removed 1 base at V and 7 bases at J, leaving 7 bases unmatched. The germline V gene has CDR1 SGHAT and CDR2 FQNNGV. The CDR3 region is CASSLAGGPGNTQYF. CDR3 sequence (DNA): TGTGCCAGCAGCTTAGCGGGGGGGCCCGGGAATACGCAGTATTTT.

CDR3 DNA: TGTGCCAGCAGCGAATCGGGACAGGGGGGCGAAAAACTGTTTTTT. It translates to CASSESGQGGEKLFF. The rearrangement uses TRBV7-9 and TRBJ1-4; 11 bases are a match to TRBD1. The CDR3 runs to 15 residues. CDR1 and CDR2 from the germline V gene are SEHNR and FQNEAQ (reference sequence). V trimming: 5 bases; J trimming: 8 bases; junction bases outside the gene matches: 7.

This clonotype was seen at least ten times. The V gene is TRBV2, the J gene TRBJ2-7, with 9 bases fitting TRBD1. This CDR3 region has 17 residues. V lost 2 bases and J lost 5; bases outside the gene matches: 13. Looked up from germline, CDR1 is SNHLY and CDR2 is FYNNEI. The chain's CDR3 is CASSEPATGGAGDEQYF. CDR3 DNA: TGTGCCAGCAGTGAACCAGCTACAGGGGGCGCTGGGGACGAGCAGTACTTC.

CDR3 protein: CASSWGQGPDNEQFF. The CDR3 region has the DNA TGTGCCAGCAGTTGGGGGCAGGGTCCTGACAATGAGCAGTTCTTC. V and J are TRBV6-2 or TRBV6-3 and TRBJ2-1; possible D gene TRBD1, 6 bases. Germline assignment: CDR1 MNHEY and CDR2 SVGEGT. The length of the CDR3 is 15 residues. V lost 4 bases, J lost 5 bases, and 15 bases lay in between.

The V call is TRBV7-3, the J call TRBJ2-3; the match to TRBD1 covers 9 bases. The CDR3 is made up of 15 amino acids. Germline V gives CDR1 SGHTA, CDR2 FQGTGA. The trim removed 4 bases at V and 4 bases at J, leaving 6 bases unmatched. The CDR3: CASSSGDREADTQYF. As DNA, the CDR3 is TGTGCCAGCAGCTCCGGGGACAGGGAAGCAGATACGCAGTATTTT.

The sample holds many counts of this clonotype. The chain is built from TRBV3-1 and TRBJ2-4; D might be TRBD1 (6 bases). CDR3 length equals 14 residues. The germline V gene has CDR1 LGHDT and CDR2 YNNKEL (reference sequence). Trimming removed 4 bases from V and 8 bases from J, with 15 bases in between. CDR3 sequence: CASSPRISGDIQYF. The CDR3, as DNA: TGTGCCAGCAGCCCCCGGATCTCAGGGGACATTCAGTACTTC.

The table lists this clonotype with many counts. The chain joins TRBV20-1 to TRBJ2-7, with TRBD1 identical over 9 bases. The germline V gene has CDR1 DFQATT and CDR2 SNEGSKA (reference sequence). This CDR3 spans 14 amino acids. V trimming: 4 bases; J trimming: 2 bases; junction bases outside the gene matches: 6. The CDR3 reads CSAKGQGIPYEQYF. For the CDR3, the DNA is TGCAGTGCTAAGGGACAGGGAATCCCCTACGAGCAGTACTTC.

The sample holds a few counts of this clonotype. This chain links TRBV20-1 with TRBJ2-7, with no clear D. CDR3 length equals 12 residues. Germline CDR1 DFQATT, CDR2 SNEGSKA (reference sequence). The V end lost 1 base, the J end lost 4 bases, and 8 bases lay between the germline ends. CDR3 sequence reads: CSARVPPYEQYF. CDR3 nucleotides: TGCAGTGCTAGAGTGCCTCCATACGAGCAGTACTTC.

Only a few counts were recorded for this clonotype. The chain joins TRBV5-1 to TRBJ1-6, with D tentatively TRBD1 (6 bases). Trimming cost V 6 bases and J 5 bases, with 15 bases left between them. CDR3 length: 15 amino acids. Per the germline V gene, CDR1 is SGHRS and CDR2 is YFSETQ. CDR3 loop: CASTSRPGDNSPLHF. For the CDR3, the DNA is TGCGCCAGCACCTCCCGTCCAGGGGATAATTCACCCCTCCACTTT.

The chain is built from TRBV5-1 and TRBJ2-7, with D hard to call. Trimming removed 0 bases at V and 5 bases at J, with 15 bases between. This CDR3 is built from 15 residues. Germline V lookup: CDR1 SGHRS, CDR2 YFSETQ. The CDR3 reads CASSLEGRQSNEQYF. CDR3 bases: TGCGCCAGCAGCTTGGAAGGTCGTCAGTCGAACGAGCAGTACTTC.

This clonotype was picked up many times. The chain combines TRBV6-1 with TRBJ2-2; D uncertain. This CDR3 comprises 14 residues. Trimming cost V 8 bases and J 0 bases, with 10 bases left between them. Germline CDR1 reads MNHNS; CDR2 reads SASEGT. The CDR3 here is CASAAGSNTGELFF. The CDR3, as DNA: TGTGCCAGCGCGGCTGGGTCGAACACCGGGGAGCTGTTTTTT.

This clonotype was seen a few times. The J gene is TRBJ1-5, the V gene TRBV19; D is perhaps TRBD1 (5 bases). Deletions cut 3 bases from V and 5 bases from J, with 14 bases between. There are 15 residues in the CDR3. Germline CDR1 reads LNHDA; CDR2 reads SQIVND (reference sequence). CDR3: CASSMGWGKDQPQHF. CDR3 in DNA: TGTGCCAGTAGTATGGGGTGGGGGAAGGATCAGCCCCAGCATTTT.

The chain combines TRBV6-5 with TRBJ2-3, with 12 bases that match TRBD2. Germline V gene lookup returns CDR1 MNHEY and CDR2 SVGAGI. CDR3 length: 16 residues. The ends lost 0 bases at V and 6 bases at J; junction bases unmatched: 4. The CDR3 sequence is CASSYSLAGGSDTQYF. The CDR3 DNA follows: TGTGCCAGCAGTTACTCACTAGCGGGGGGCAGTGATACGCAGTATTTT.

This clonotype was recorded many times. The chain couples TRBV20-1 to TRBJ1-4; D is unclear. Germline V gene data show CDR1 as DFQATT and CDR2 as SNEGSKA (reference sequence). The V end was cut by 3 bases, the J end by 5 bases, with 7 bases between. This CDR3 is built from 12 residues. In DNA form, the CDR3 reads TGCAGTGCTAGTTCGGGAAATGAAAAACTGTTTTTT. Protein: CSASSGNEKLFF.

V gene TRBV18 combines with J gene TRBJ2-2, with TRBD1 matching 8 bases. Trimming removed 3 bases from V and 1 base from J; junction bases left unmatched: 4. The CDR3 is 16 residues long. CDR1 and CDR2 (germline): KGHSH, LQKENI. For the CDR3, the DNA is TGTGCCAGCTCACCCGACAGGGGCGAGAACACCGGGGAGCTGTTTTTT. Translating it yields CASSPDRGENTGELFF.

This clonotype occurred a few times. The V call is TRBV19, the J call TRBJ2-1; 9 bases align to TRBD2. The J segment lost 7 bases and the V segment lost 6 bases, leaving 10 bases of the junction unmatched. The CDR3 loop spans 15 amino acids. The germline gives CDR1 LNHDA, CDR2 SQIVND (reference sequence). The CDR3 here is CASSTALAGRNEQFF. As DNA, the CDR3 is TGTGCCAGTAGCACCGCGCTAGCGGGGAGGAATGAGCAGTTCTTC.

This clonotype has more than one count but fewer than ten. CDR3 region: CSVALTVYVINSPLHF. The CDR3 DNA sequence: TGCAGCGTTGCCTTGACAGTCTACGTGATTAATTCACCCCTCCACTTT. This rearrangement joins TRBV29-1 to TRBJ1-6, with D perhaps TRBD1 (5 bases). Germline CDR1 is SQVTM and CDR2 is ANQGSEA. Trimming pared 4 bases from V and 6 bases from J, leaving 19 bases between. The CDR3 totals 16 residues.